The 14 T cell receptor beta chains below all came from one sample that was sequenced in a study of blood T cell repertoires in COVID-19 (dated by TCRdb to 2020 to 2022). Library generation was performed with the immunoSEQ multiplex PCR assay. In its TCRdb copy, this immuneACCESS table keeps in-frame sequences only and misses some clones. Where compared with another copy, unresolved V genes explain less than half of these, and the others have no known cause. Present in this sample are 120,000 or so clones, 85% to 90% of which were seen just once. The ten largest account for about 3.5% of the sample. Sample: peripheral blood. The receptor set was obtained from a woman aged 45-65 years with acute or convalescent COVID-19.

CDR3 sequence reads: CASSNRGSGEYNEQFF. The CDR3 DNA sequence: TGTGCCAGCAGCAATAGGGGTAGCGGGGAGTACAATGAGCAGTTCTTC. This chain links TRBV21-1 with TRBJ2-1; TRBD2 is the table's D call, not checked against the DNA. TRBV21-1 is given as a pseudogene. This CDR3 is built from 16 residues.

This clone showed up just once. The chain carries TRBV30 and TRBJ2-7; TRBD2 matches 10 bases. CDR3 length equals 14 residues. Looked up from germline, CDR1 is GTSNPN and CDR2 is SVGIG (reference sequence). The V gene end was trimmed by 7 bases and the J gene end by 0 bases; junction bases not matched to a gene: 6. CDR3 sequence reads: CAFKLAGSSYEQYF. The CDR3 DNA sequence: TGTGCCTTTAAACTAGCGGGAAGCTCCTACGAGCAGTACTTC.

The rearrangement links TRBV5-4 to TRBJ2-7; 11 positions match TRBD2. Unmatched junction bases numbered 21, after V lost 3 bases and J lost 7 bases. The CDR3 is 19 amino acids. The germline V gene encodes CDR1 SGHNT and CDR2 YYREEE (reference sequence). The CDR3 nucleotides read TGTGCCAGCAGCTCGGGACCGAACACTAGCGGGAGAAGGCCGCGGGAGCAGTACTTC. Protein sequence: CASSSGPNTSGRRPREQYF.

This chain links TRBV18 with TRBJ2-2; no firm D call. The CDR3 length is 13 residues. Trimming left V 5 bases short and J 1 base short, with 5 bases between. Germline V lookup: CDR1 KGHSH, CDR2 LQKENI. CDR3 in DNA: TGTGCCAGCTCATCTCTGAACACCGGGGAGCTGTTTTTT. Protein product: CASSSLNTGELFF.

The J gene is TRBJ2-4, the V gene TRBV19; 9 nucleotides agree with TRBD2. The CDR3 sequence is 15 residues long. After removal of 0 bases from V and 7 bases from J, the junction contained 4 bases not matched to a gene. Germline assignment: CDR1 LNHDA and CDR2 SQIVND (reference sequence). CDR3 sequence: CASSIEVSGSNIQYF. CDR3 bases: TGTGCCAGTAGTATAGAGGTTAGCGGGAGTAACATTCAGTACTTC.

This clone came up a few times. The V gene is TRBV10-3, the J gene TRBJ2-5; no firm D call. V shed 4 bases and J shed 5 bases, with 11 bases lying between them. Germline V gives CDR1 ENHRY, CDR2 SYGVKD. This CDR3 has 13 residues. The CDR3 bases are TGTGCCATCAGTGTAGCCCTGAGGGAGACCCAGTACTTC. This sequence encodes CAISVALRETQYF.

V is TRBV30 and J is TRBJ2-3; possibly TRBD2 for D (7 bases). Germline CDR1 GTSNPN, CDR2 SVGIG (reference sequence). The V end was cut by 0 bases, the J end by 8 bases, with 12 bases between. The CDR3 has 13 residues. CDR3 coding DNA: TGTGCCTGGAGTGTAGGACTAGGGGGTACGCAGTATTTT. Translation gives CAWSVGLGGTQYF.

This chain joins TRBV3-1 (or the pseudogene TRBV3-2) and TRBJ2-7; D is possibly TRBD1 (6 bases). Trimming pared 0 bases from V and 7 bases from J, leaving 10 bases between. The CDR3 covers 13 residues. Germline lookup yields CDR1 LGHDT and CDR2 YNNKEL (reference sequence). This CDR3 reads CASSQDRGREQYF. The CDR3 DNA follows: TGTGCCAGCAGCCAAGACAGGGGTCGGGAGCAGTACTTC.

The V call is TRBV6-6, the J call TRBJ2-1; 8 bases are a match to TRBD2. V lost 2 bases, J lost 3 bases, and 3 bases stayed unmatched. The CDR3 extends over 15 amino acids. The V gene's germline CDR1 is MNHNY and CDR2 SVGAGI (reference sequence). The CDR3 region is CASSYLAGVYNEQFF. Written as DNA, the CDR3 is TGTGCCAGCAGTTACCTAGCGGGCGTCTACAATGAGCAGTTCTTC.

CDR3 sequence: CASSQDGGFRETQYF. CDR3 sequence (DNA): TGTGCCAGCAGCCAAGACGGGGGTTTTAGAGAGACCCAGTACTTC. The chain combines TRBV4-2 with TRBJ2-5, with D possibly TRBD2 on 6 matching bases. The V gene lost 0 bases and the J gene lost 4 bases, with 12 bases spanning the gap. From germline, CDR1 is LGHNA and CDR2 YNFKEQ. CDR3 length equals 15 residues.

The rearrangement links TRBV19 to TRBJ1-4; perhaps TRBD1 as D (5 bases). CDR3 length: 13 amino acids. Germline V gives CDR1 LNHDA, CDR2 SQIVND (reference sequence). V lost 5 bases, J lost 6 bases, and 10 bases lay in between. The CDR3 loop is CASSSRDDEKLFF. CDR3 coding DNA: TGTGCCAGTAGTTCCAGGGATGATGAAAAACTGTTTTTT.

The chain combines TRBV24-1 with TRBJ2-3; D perhaps matches TRBD1 (6 bases). Germline V gives CDR1 KGHDR, CDR2 SFDVKD. The CDR3 contains 13 residues. V was clipped by 9 bases and J by 5 bases, with 14 bases between them. For the CDR3, the DNA is TGTGCCACCGCGTCAGGGGCGGGAGATACGCAGTATTTT. Encoded protein: CATASGAGDTQYF.

The rearrangement uses TRBV15 and TRBJ2-1, with 7 bases that match TRBD2. The CDR3 runs to 17 residues. J was trimmed by 1 base and V by 0 bases; bases with no gene match: 6. Germline V lookup: CDR1 LNHNV, CDR2 YYDKDF (reference sequence). DNA of the CDR3: TGTGCCACCAGCAGAGAATACGGCGGGAGTTCCTACAATGAGCAGTTCTTC. Its translation: CATSREYGGSSYNEQFF.

The chain is built from TRBV7-9 and TRBJ2-2; weak D call: TRBD2 (6 bases). V lost 4 bases to trimming and J lost 5 bases, with 8 bases between them. Germline V gives CDR1 SEHNR, CDR2 FQNEAQ (reference sequence). The CDR3 is made up of 13 amino acids. The CDR3 sequence: CASSSGVTGELFF. In DNA form, the CDR3 reads TGTGCCAGCAGCTCGGGGGTTACCGGGGAGCTGTTTTTT.